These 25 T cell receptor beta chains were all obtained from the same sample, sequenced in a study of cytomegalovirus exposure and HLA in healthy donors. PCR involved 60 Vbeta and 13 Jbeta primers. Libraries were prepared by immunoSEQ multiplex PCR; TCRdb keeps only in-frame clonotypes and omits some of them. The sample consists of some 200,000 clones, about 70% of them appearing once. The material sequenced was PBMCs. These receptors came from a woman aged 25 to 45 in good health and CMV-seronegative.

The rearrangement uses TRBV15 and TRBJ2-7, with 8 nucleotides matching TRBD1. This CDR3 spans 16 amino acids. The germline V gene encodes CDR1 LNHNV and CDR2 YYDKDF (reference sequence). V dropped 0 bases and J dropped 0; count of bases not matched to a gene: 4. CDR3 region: CATSRERDRSSYEQYF. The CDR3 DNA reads TGTGCCACCAGCAGAGAACGGGACAGGTCCTCCTACGAGCAGTACTTC.

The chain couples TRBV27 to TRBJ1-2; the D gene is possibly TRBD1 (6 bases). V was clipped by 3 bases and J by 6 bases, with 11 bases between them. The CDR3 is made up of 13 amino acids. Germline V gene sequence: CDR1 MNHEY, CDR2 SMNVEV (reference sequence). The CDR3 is CASSFGGADGYTF. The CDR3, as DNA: TGTGCCAGCAGTTTTGGGGGGGCGGATGGCTACACCTTC.

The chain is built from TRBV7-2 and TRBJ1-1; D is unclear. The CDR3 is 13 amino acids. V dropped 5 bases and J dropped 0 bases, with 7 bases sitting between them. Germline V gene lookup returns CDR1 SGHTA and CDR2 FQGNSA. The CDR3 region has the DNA TGTGCCAGCAGCGCGGTACTGAACACTGAAGCTTTCTTT. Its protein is CASSAVLNTEAFF.

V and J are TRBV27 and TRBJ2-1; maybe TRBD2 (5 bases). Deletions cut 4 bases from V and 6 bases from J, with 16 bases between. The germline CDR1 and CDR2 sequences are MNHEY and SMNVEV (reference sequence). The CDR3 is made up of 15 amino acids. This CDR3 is CASSSKAAVVNEQFF. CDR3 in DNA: TGTGCCAGCAGTTCAAAAGCGGCGGTAGTCAATGAGCAGTTCTTC.

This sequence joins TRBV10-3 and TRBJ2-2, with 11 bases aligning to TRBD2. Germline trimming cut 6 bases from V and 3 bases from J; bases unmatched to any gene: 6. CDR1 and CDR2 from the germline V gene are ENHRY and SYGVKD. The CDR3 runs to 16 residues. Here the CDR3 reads CAISPTSGGYTGELFF. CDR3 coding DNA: TGTGCCATCAGCCCCACTAGCGGGGGATACACCGGGGAGCTGTTTTTT.

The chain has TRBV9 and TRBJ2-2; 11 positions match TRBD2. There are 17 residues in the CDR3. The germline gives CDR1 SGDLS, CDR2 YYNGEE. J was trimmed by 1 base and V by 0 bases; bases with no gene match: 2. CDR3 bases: TGTGCCAGCAGCGTAGCTAGCGGGGGGCTGAACACCGGGGAGCTGTTTTTT. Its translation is CASSVASGGLNTGELFF. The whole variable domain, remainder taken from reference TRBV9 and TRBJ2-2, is DSGVTQTPKHLITATGQRVTLRCSPRSGDLSVYWYQQSLDQGLQFLIQYYNGEERAKGNILERFSAQQFPDLHSELNLSSLELGDSALYFCASSVASGGLNTGELFFGEGSRLTVL.

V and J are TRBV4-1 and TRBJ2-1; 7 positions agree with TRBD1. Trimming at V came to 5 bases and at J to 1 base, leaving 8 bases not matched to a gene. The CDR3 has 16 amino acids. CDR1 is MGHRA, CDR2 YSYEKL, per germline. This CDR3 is CASSAGLRGSYNEQFF. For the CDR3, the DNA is TGCGCCAGCAGCGCCGGACTCAGGGGGTCCTACAATGAGCAGTTCTTC.

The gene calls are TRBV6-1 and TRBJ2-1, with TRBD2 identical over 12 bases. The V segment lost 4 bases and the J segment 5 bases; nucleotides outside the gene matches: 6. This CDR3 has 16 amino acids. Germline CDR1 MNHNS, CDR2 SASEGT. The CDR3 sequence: CASSALAGGDNNEQFF. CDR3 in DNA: TGTGCCAGCAGTGCACTAGCGGGGGGCGATAACAATGAGCAGTTCTTC.

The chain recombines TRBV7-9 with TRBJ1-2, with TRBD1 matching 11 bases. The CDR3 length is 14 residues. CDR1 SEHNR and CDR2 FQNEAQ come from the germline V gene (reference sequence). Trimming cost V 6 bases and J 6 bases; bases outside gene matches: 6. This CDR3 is CASRQRDRGDGYTF. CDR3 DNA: TGTGCCAGCAGGCAACGGGACAGGGGGGATGGCTACACCTTC. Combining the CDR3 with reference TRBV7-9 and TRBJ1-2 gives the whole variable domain DTGVSQNPRHKITKRGQNVTFRCDPISEHNRLYWYRQTLGQGPEFLTYFQNEAQLEKSRLLSDRFSAERPKGSFSTLEIQRTEQGDSAMYLCASRQRDRGDGYTFGSGTRLTVV.

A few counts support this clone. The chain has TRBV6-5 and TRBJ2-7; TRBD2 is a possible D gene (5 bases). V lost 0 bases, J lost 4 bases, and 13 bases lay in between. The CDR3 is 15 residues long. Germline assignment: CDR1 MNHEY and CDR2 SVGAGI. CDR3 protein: CASSYSTASLYEQYF. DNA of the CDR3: TGTGCCAGCAGTTACTCGACGGCTAGCCTTTACGAGCAGTACTTC.

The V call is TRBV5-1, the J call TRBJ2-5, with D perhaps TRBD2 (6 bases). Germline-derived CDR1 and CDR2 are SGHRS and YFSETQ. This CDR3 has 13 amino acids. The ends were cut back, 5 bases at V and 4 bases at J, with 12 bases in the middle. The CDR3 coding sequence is TGCGCCAGCAGACCAGGGACTGGAGAGACCCAGTACTTC. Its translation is CASRPGTGETQYF.

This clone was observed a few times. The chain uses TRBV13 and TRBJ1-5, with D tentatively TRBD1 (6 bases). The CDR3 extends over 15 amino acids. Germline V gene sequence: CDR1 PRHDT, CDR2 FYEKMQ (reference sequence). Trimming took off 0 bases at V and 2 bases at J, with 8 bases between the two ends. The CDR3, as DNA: TGTGCCAGCAGCTTAGGACAGGGTCGCAATCAGCCCCAGCATTTT. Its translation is CASSLGQGRNQPQHF.

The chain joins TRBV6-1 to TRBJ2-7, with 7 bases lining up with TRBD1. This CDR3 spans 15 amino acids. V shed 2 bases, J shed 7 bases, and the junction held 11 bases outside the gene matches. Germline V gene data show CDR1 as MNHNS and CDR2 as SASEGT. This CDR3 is CASSELTGTLREQYF. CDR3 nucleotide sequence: TGTGCCAGCAGTGAACTGACAGGGACCCTCCGGGAGCAGTACTTC.

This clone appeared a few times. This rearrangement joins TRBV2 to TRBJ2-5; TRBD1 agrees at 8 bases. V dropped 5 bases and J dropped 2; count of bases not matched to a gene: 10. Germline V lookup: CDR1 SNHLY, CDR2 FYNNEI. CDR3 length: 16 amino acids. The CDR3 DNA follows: TGTGCCAGCAGTCCCGTAAGAGGGACAGGTCAAGAGACCCAGTACTTC. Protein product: CASSPVRGTGQETQYF.

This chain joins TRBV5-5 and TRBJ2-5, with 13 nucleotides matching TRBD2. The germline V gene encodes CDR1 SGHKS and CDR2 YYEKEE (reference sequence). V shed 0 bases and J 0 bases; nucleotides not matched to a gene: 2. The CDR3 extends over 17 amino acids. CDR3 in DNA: TGTGCCAGCAGCTTGGGACTAGCGGGAGGCAACCAAGAGACCCAGTACTTC. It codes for CASSLGLAGGNQETQYF.

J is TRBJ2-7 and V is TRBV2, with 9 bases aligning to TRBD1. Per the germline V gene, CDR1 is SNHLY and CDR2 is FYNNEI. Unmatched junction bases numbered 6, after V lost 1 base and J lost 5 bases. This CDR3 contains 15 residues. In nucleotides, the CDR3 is TGTGCCAGCAGTGAAGTCGGGACAGGGATCCACGAGCAGTACTTC. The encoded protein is CASSEVGTGIHEQYF.

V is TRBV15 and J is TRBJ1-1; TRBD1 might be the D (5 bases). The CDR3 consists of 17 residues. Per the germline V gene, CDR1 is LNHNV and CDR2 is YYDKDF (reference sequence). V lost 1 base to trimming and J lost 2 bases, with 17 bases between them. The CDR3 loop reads CATSRGQRWQGNTEAFF. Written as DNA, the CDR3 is TGTGCCACCAGCAGAGGCCAAAGGTGGCAGGGTAACACTGAAGCTTTCTTT.

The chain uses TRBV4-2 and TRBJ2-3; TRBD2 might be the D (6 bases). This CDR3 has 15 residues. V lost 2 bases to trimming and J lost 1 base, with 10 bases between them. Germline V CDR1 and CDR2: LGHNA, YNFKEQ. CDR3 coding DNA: TGTGCCAGCAGCCAAAATACGGGAGGCACAGATACGCAGTATTTT. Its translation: CASSQNTGGTDTQYF.

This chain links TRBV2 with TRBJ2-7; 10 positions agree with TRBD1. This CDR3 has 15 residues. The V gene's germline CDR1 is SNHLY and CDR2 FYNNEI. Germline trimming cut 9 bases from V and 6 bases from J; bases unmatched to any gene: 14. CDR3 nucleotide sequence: TGTGCCAGGGGGGGGCCGACCGGGACAGGGGTCGAGCAGTACTTC. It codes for CARGGPTGTGVEQYF.

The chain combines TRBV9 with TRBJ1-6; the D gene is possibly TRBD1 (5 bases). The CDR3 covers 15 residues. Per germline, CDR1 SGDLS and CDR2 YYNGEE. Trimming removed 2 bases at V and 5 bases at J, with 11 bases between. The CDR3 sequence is CASSVTARDNSPLHF. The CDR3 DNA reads TGTGCCAGCAGCGTGACAGCTAGGGATAATTCACCCCTCCACTTT.

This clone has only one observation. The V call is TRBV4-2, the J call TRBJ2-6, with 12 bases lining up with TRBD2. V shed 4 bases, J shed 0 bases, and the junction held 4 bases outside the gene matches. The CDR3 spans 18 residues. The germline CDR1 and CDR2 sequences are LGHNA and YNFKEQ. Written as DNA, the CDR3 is TGTGCCAGCAGCCTCCGACTAGCGGGGGCCTCTGGGGCCAACGTCCTGACTTTC. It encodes CASSLRLAGASGANVLTF.

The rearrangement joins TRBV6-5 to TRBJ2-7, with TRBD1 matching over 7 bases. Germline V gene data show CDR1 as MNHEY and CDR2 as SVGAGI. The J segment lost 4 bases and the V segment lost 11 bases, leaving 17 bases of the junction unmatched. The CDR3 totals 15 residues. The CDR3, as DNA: TGTGCCGCAGGGGGACGATCGGCCCGGGGTTACGAGCAGTACTTC. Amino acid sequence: CAAGGRSARGYEQYF.

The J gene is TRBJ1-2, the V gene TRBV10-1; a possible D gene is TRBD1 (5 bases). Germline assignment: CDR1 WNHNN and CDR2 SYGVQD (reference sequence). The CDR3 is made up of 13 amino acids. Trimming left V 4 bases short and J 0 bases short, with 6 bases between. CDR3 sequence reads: CASSGDSNYGYTF. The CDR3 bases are TGCGCCAGCAGTGGGGACTCTAACTATGGCTACACCTTC.

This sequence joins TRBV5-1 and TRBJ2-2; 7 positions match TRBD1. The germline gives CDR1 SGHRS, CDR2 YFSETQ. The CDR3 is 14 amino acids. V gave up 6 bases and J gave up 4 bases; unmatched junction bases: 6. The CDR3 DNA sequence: TGCGCCAGCACCAGACAGGGACCCACCGGGGAGCTGTTTTTT. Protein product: CASTRQGPTGELFF.

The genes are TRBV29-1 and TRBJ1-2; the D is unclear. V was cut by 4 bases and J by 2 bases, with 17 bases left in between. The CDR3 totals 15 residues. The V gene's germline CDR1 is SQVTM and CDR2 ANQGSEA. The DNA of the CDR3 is TGCAGCGTTGGTGGCCCAGGACTGATCAACTATGGCTACACCTTC. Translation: CSVGGPGLINYGYTF.